This T cell receptor beta chain was recovered during a study of blood T cells in healthy people across ages. This clonotype has a count of ten or more. Its antigen remains unknown. General study results and limits: One million T cells yielded diversity estimates that were considered underestimates. Unsorted PBMCs prevented conclusive naive versus antigen-experienced comparison.

For the second PCR, which ran for roughly 6 to 12 cycles, a sample-barcoded 5' primer and a J-beta primer mix were used. TCRdb re-called the 5' RACE reads through MiXCR, storing one row per CDR3 protein. The repertoire holds approximately 1.5 million distinct CDR3 sequences, with around 36% as singletons. The V segment lost 0 bases and the J segment 3 bases; nucleotides outside the gene matches: 0. Germline CDR1 LGHNA, CDR2 YNFKEQ. There are 16 residues in the CDR3. The chain links TRBV4-2 to TRBJ2-3; 13 nucleotides match TRBD2. The TCR was taken from a woman aged 30 to 39 in good health. The source material was blood. Written as DNA, the CDR3 is TGTGCCAGCAGCCAAGAGGGACTAGCGGGAACAGATACGCAGTATTTT. Its translation is CASSQEGLAGTDTQYF.